This is a list of T cell receptor beta chains from one sample in a study of response to subunit inactivated influenza vaccine. MiXCR, applied by TCRdb to the RT-PCR reads, yields one record per CDR3 protein. This sample has about 650,000 distinct CDR3 sequences, with around 15% found just once. This specimen was PBMCs from blood, taken less than 15 days before vaccination. The receptors originated from a man aged 45-65 years who received an inactivated influenza vaccine. CDR3s include the opening cysteine and the closing phenylalanine or tryptophan. The D gene is left open where the match is weak. Size tells how often a clone was seen (once, few, many) or the class of an expanded clone, and some rows leave it out.

TRBD1	TRBJ2-5	TRBV2	few	TGTGCCAGCAGTCTACTCAGGGGGACCGGCGAGACCCAGTACTTC	CASSLLRGTGETQYF
TRBD1	TRBJ2-2	TRBV20-1	-	TGCAGTGCTTCCGGGACAGAGAACACCGGGGAGCTGTTTTTT	CSASGTENTGELFF
TRBD2	TRBJ2-7	TRBV6-2/TRBV6-3	-	TGTGCCAGCGAAAAACGGACTAGCGGGTTTTCCTACGAGCAGTACTTC	CASEKRTSGFSYEQYF
-	TRBJ1-4	TRBV3-1	few	TGTGCCAGCAGCAATGAGGGGGAAAAACTGTTTTTT	CASSNEGEKLFF
TRBD2	TRBJ2-1	TRBV28	-	TGTGCCAGCAGTTCCCCCGGGACTAGTAGGCATGAGCAGTTCTTC	CASSSPGTSRHEQFF
-	TRBJ2-6	TRBV7-9	-	TGTGCCAGCAGCTTTCCTAAGGTTCTCTCTGGGGCCAACGTCCTGACTTTC	CASSFPKVLSGANVLTF
-	TRBJ1-5	TRBV7-2	few	TGTGCCAGCAGACGGGACGGAAATAGCAATCAGCCCCAGCATTTT	CASRRDGNSNQPQHF
TRBD2	TRBJ2-3	TRBV9	few	TGTGCCAGCAGCGTGTGGCGGGGGGGAAGCACAGATACGCAGTATTTT	CASSVWRGGSTDTQYF
-	TRBJ2-2	TRBV4-1	many	TGCGCCAGCAGCCGCGGGACAGCGAACACCGGGGAGCTGTTTTTT	CASSRGTANTGELFF
TRBD1	TRBJ1-1	TRBV5-5	few	TGTGCCAGCAGGCTGGACAGGGTGAACACTGAAGCTTTCTTT	CASRLDRVNTEAFF
-	TRBJ1-2	TRBV3-1	few	TGTGCCAGCAGCCTCGGGACTCAGTATGGCTACACCTTC	CASSLGTQYGYTF
TRBD1	TRBJ2-3	TRBV6-1	few	TGTGCCACTACGGACAGGGGAGGCACAGATACGCAGTATTTT	CATTDRGGTDTQYF
-	TRBJ2-2	TRBV5-1	few	TGCGCCAGCAGCCTGACCTTGAACACCGGGGAGCTGTTTTTT	CASSLTLNTGELFF
TRBD2	TRBJ2-3	TRBV20-1	few	TGCAGTGCCTGGACTAGCGCACCGAGCACAGATACGCAGTATTTT	CSAWTSAPSTDTQYF
-	TRBJ1-1	TRBV20-1	many	TGCAGTGCTAGCCCAGGGTACACTGAAGCTTTCTTT	CSASPGYTEAFF
-	TRBJ2-3	TRBV5-1	many	TGCGCCAGCAGTCCGGGACAAACTAGCACAGATACGCAGTATTTT	CASSPGQTSTDTQYF
TRBD2	TRBJ2-7	TRBV20-1	few	TGCAGTGCTAGAGATCCGACTAGCGGGAGGTACAACGAGCAGTACTTC	CSARDPTSGRYNEQYF